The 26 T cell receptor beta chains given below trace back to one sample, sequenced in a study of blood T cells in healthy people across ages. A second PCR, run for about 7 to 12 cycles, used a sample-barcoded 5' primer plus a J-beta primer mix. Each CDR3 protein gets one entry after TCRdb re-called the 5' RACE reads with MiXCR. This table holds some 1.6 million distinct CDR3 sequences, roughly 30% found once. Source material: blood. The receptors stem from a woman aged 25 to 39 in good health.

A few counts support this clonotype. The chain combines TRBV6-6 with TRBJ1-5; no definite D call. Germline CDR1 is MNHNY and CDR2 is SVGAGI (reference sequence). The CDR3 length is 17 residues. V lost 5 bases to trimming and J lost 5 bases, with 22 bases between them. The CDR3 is CASSHHLDSEGYQPQHF. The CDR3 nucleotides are TGTGCCAGCAGTCACCACCTTGATAGCGAAGGGTATCAGCCCCAGCATTTT.

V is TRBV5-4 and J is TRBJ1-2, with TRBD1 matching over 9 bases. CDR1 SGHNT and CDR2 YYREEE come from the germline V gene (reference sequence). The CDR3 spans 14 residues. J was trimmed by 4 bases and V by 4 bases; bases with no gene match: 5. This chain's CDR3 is CASSAQTGGYGYTF. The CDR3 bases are TGTGCCAGCAGCGCCCAGACAGGGGGCTATGGCTACACCTTC.

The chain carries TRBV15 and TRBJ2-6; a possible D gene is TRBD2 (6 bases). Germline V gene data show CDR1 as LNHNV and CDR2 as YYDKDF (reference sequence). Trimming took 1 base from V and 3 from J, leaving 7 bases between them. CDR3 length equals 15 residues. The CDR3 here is CATSRGGGGANVLTF. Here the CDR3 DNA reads TGTGCCACCAGCAGAGGGGGAGGTGGGGCCAACGTCCTGACTTTC.

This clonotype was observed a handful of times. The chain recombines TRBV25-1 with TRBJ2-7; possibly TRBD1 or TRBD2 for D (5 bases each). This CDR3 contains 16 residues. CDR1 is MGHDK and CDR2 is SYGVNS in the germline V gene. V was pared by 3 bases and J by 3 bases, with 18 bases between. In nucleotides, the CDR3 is TGTGCCAGCAGTGACCTAGGGGATTCTGGGGGCTACGAGCAGTACTTC. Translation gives CASSDLGDSGGYEQYF.

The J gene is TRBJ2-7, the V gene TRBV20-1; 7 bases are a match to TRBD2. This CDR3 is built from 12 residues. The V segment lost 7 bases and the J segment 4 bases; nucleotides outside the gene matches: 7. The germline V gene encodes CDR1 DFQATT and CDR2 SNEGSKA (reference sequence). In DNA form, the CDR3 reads TGCAGTGGCGCGGGAGTTAGTTACGAGCAGTACTTC. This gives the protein CSGAGVSYEQYF.

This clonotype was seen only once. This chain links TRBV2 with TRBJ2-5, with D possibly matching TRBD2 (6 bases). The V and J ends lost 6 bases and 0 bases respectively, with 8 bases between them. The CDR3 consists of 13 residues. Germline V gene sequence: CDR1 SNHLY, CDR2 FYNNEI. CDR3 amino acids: CASRKRDQETQYF. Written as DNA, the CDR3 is TGTGCCAGCAGAAAGCGGGACCAAGAGACCCAGTACTTC.

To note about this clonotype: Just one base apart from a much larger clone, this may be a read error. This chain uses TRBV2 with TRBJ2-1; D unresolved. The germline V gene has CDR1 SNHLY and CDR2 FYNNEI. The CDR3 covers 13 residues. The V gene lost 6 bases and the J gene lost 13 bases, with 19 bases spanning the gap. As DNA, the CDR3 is TGTGCCAGCAGCGCGACTTTAGGCGGTGGACAGTTCTTC. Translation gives CASSATLGGGQFF. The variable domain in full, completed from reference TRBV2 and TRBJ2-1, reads EPEVTQTPSHQVTQMGQEVILRCVPISNHLYFYWYRQILGQKVEFLVSFYNNEISEKSEIFDDQFSVERPDGSNFTLKIRSTKLEDSAMYFCASSATLGGGQFFGPGTRLTVL.

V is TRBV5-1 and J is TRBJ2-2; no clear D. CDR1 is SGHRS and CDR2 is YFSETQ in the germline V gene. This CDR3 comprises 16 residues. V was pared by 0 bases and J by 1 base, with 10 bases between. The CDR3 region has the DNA TGCGCCAGCAGCTTGGAGGAGAATAGGAACACCGGGGAGCTGTTTTTT. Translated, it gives CASSLEENRNTGELFF. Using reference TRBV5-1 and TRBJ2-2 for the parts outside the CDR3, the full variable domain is KAGVTQTPRYLIKTRGQQVTLSCSPISGHRSVSWYQQTPGQGLQFLFEYFSETQRNKGNFPGRFSGRQFSNSRSEMNVSTLELGDSALYLCASSLEENRNTGELFFGEGSRLTVL.

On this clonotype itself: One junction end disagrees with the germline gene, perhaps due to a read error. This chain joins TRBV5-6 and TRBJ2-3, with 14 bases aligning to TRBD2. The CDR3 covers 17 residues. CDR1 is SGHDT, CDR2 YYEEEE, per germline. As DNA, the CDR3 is TGTACCAGCAGCTCCACTAGACTAGCGGGGGGGCGAGATACGCAGTATTTT. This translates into CTSSSTRLAGGRDTQYF.

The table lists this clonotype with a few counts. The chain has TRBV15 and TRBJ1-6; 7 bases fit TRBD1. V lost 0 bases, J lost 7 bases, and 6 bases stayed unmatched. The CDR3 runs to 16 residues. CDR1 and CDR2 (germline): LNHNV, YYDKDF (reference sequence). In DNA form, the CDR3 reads TGTGCCACCAGCAGAGATGGAGGGACAGTCAATTCACCCCTCCACTTT. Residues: CATSRDGGTVNSPLHF.

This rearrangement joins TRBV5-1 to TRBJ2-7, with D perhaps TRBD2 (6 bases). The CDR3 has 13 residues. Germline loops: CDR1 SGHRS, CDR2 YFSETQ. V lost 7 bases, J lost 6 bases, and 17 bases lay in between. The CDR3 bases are TGCGCCAGCGCCCCAGGACGGGGGAGCGAGCAGTACTTC. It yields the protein CASAPGRGSEQYF.

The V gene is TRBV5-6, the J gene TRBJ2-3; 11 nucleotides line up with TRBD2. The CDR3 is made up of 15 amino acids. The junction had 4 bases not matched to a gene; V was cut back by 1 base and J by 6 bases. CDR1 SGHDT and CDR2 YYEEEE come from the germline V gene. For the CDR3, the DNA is TGTGCCAGCAGCTTGATAGCGGGGGGGCTGGATACGCAGTATTTT. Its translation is CASSLIAGGLDTQYF.

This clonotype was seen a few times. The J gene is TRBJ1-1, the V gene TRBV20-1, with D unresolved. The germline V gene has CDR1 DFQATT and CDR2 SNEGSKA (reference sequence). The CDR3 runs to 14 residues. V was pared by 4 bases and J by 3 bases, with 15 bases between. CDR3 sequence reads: CSAIRTDGDTEAFF. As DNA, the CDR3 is TGCAGTGCTATAAGGACGGACGGGGACACTGAAGCTTTCTTT.

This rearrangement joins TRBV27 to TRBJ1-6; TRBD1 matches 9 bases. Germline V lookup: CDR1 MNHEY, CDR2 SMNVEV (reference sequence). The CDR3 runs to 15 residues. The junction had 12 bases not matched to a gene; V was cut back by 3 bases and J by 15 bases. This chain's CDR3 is CASSLVKQGAMSLHF. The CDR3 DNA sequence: TGTGCCAGCAGTTTGGTGAAACAGGGGGCGATGAGCCTCCACTTT.

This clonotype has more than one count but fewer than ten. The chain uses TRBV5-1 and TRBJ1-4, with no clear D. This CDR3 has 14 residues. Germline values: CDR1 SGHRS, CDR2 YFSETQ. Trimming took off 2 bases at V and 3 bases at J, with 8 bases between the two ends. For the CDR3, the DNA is TGCGCCAGCAGCTTCACTAGTTCTAATGAAAAACTGTTTTTT. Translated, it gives CASSFTSSNEKLFF. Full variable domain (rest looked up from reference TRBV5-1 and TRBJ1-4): KAGVTQTPRYLIKTRGQQVTLSCSPISGHRSVSWYQQTPGQGLQFLFEYFSETQRNKGNFPGRFSGRQFSNSRSEMNVSTLELGDSALYLCASSFTSSNEKLFFGSGTQLSVL.

For the CDR3, the DNA is TGTGCCAGCAGCGGTAAAAATGAGCAGTACTTC. This sequence encodes CASSGKNEQYF. This chain links TRBV9 with TRBJ2-5; no clear D. The length of the CDR3 is 11 residues. The germline V and J ends were trimmed by 3 bases and 11 bases, with 11 bases remaining between them. Germline V gene sequence: CDR1 SGDLS, CDR2 YYNGEE.

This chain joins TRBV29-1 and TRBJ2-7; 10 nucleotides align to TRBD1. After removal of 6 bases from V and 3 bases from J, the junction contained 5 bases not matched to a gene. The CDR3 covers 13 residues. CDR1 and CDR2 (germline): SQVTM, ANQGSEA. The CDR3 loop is CSVARTGGYEQYF. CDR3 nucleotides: TGCAGCGTCGCTCGGACAGGGGGCTACGAGCAGTACTTC.

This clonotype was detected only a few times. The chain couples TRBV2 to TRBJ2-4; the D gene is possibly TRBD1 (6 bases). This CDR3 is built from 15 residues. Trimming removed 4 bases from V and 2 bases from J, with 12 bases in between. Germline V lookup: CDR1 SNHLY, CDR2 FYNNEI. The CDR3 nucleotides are TGTGCCAGCAGTGCACTAGGGGGACCCAAAAACATTCAGTACTTC. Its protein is CASSALGGPKNIQYF. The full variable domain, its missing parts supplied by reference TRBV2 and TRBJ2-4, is EPEVTQTPSHQVTQMGQEVILRCVPISNHLYFYWYRQILGQKVEFLVSFYNNEISEKSEIFDDQFSVERPDGSNFTLKIRSTKLEDSAMYFCASSALGGPKNIQYFGAGTRLSVL.

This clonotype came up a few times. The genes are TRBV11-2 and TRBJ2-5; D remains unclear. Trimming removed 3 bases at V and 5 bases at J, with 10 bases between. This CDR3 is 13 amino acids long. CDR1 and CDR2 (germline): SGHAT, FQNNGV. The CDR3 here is CASSFGMAETQYF. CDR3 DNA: TGTGCCAGCAGCTTCGGCATGGCGGAGACCCAGTACTTC.

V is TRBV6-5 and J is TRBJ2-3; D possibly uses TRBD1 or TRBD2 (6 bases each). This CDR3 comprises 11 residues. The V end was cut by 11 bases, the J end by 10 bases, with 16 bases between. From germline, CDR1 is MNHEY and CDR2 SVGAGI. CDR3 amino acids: CARGGGTAQYF. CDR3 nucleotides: TGTGCCCGAGGAGGGGGTACGGCGCAGTATTTT.

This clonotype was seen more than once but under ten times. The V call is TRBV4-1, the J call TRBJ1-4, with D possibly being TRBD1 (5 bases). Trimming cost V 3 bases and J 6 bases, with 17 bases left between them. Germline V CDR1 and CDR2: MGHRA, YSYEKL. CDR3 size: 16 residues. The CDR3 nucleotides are TGCGCCAGCAGCCACCCCGCAGGGTGGAAGGATGAAAAACTGTTTTTT. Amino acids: CASSHPAGWKDEKLFF.

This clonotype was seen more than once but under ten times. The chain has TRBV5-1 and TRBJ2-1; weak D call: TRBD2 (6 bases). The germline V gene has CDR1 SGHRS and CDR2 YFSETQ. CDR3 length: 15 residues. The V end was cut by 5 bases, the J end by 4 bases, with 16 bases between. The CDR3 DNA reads TGCGCCAGCAGGGGGCTCGGGAGTAGGTACAATGAGCAGTTCTTC. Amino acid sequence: CASRGLGSRYNEQFF. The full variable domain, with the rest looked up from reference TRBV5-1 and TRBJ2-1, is KAGVTQTPRYLIKTRGQQVTLSCSPISGHRSVSWYQQTPGQGLQFLFEYFSETQRNKGNFPGRFSGRQFSNSRSEMNVSTLELGDSALYLCASRGLGSRYNEQFFGPGTRLTVL.

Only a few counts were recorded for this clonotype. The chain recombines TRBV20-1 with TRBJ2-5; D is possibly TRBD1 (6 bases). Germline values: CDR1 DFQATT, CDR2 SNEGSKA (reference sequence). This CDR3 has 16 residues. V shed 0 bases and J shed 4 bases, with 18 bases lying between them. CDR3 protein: CSARDLAGEESETQYF. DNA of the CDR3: TGCAGTGCTAGAGATCTGGCAGGGGAAGAGTCAGAGACCCAGTACTTC.

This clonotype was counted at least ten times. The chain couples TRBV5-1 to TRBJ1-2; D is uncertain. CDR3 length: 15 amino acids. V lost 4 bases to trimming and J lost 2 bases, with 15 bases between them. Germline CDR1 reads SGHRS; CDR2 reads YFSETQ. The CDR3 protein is CASSEGQYFNYGYTF. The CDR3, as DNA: TGCGCCAGCAGCGAAGGCCAATATTTCAACTATGGCTACACCTTC.

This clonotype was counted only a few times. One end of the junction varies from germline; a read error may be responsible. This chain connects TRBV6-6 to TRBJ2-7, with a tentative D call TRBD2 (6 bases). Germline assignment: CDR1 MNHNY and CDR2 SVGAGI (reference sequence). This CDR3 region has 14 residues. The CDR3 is CARSSLGGNYEQYF. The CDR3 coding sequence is TGTGCCCGCAGTTCCCTGGGGGGTAACTACGAGCAGTACTTC.

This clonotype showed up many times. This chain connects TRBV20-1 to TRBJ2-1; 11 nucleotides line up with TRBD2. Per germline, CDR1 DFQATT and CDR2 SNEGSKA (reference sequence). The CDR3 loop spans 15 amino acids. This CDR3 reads CSLPMTSGMVNEQFF. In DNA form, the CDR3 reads TGCAGCCTCCCAATGACTAGCGGGATGGTCAATGAGCAGTTCTTC.